The clone carrying this TCR beta chain was seen ten or more times. Trimming removed 4 bases at V and 5 bases at J, with 8 bases between. CDR3 size: 12 residues. Germline lookup yields CDR1 MNHEY and CDR2 SVGAGI. Sample time point: pre-sensitization, week 0. Treatment specified: therapeutic diphenylcyclopropenone sensitization with weekly scalp DPC. At patch-test visits, sampling came before the patch test. RNA extraction used unfractionated whole blood as the source of total RNA. The data stem from a study of human T cells and chemical hapten exposure. Study context: DPC at 2% was the sensitizing agent, placed on approximately 2 cm by approximately 2 cm of upper inner arm skin. Upper-back patches of 0.01% DPC were read at 6 days.

TCRdb itself ran the RACE reads through MiXCR, one entry per CDR3 protein. Of tens of thousands of distinct CDR3 sequences listed, approximately 6.7% are singletons. The source was whole blood, collected in connection with sensitization to the hapten diphenylcyclopropenone (DPC). The sequence was obtained from a woman aged 25 to 39 with alopecia areata. Some clones in this sample may be carry-over from other donors' samples. V and J are TRBV6-5 and TRBJ1-1; D is uncertain. The CDR3 DNA sequence: TGTGCCAGCAGTTTTCCGATTACTGAAGCTTTCTTT. Amino acid sequence: CASSFPITEAFF.